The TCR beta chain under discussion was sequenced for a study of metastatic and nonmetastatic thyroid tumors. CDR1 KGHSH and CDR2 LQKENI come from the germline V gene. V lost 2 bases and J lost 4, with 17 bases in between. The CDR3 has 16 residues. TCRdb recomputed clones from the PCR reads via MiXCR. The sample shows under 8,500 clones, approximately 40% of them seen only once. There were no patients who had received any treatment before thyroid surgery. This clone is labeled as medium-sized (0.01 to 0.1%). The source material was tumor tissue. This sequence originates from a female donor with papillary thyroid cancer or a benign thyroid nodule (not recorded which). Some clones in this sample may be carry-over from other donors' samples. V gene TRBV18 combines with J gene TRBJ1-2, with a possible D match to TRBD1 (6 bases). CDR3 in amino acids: CASSPSGQFTAYGYTF. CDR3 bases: TGTGCCAGCTCACCATCGGGACAATTTACAGCCTATGGCTACACCTTC.